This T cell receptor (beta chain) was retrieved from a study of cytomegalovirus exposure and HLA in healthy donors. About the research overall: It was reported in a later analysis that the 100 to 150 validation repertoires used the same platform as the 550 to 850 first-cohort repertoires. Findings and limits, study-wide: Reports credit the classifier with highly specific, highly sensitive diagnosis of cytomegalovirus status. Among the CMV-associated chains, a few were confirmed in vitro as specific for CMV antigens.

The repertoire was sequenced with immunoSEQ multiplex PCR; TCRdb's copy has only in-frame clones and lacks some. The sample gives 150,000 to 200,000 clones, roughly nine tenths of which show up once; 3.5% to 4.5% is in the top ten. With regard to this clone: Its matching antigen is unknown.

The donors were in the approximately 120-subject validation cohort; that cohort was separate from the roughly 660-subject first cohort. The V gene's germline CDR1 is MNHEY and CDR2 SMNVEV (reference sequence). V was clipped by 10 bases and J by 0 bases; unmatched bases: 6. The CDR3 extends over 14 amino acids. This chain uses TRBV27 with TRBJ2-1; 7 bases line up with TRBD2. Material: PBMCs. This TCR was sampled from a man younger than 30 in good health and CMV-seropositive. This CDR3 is CANSSGISYNEQFF. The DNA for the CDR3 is TGTGCCAACTCAAGCGGGATCTCCTACAATGAGCAGTTCTTC.